This T cell receptor (beta chain) originates from a study of cytomegalovirus exposure and HLA in healthy donors. Study in general: There were approximately 400 genotyped donors. Of these, roughly 80% fell in the genetic ancestry cluster associated with self-reported Caucasian donors. Findings of the study overall: Immune exposure information available was restricted to CMV serostatus.

A multiplex PCR was run with 60 Vbeta primers and 13 Jbeta primers. Sequencing used immunoSEQ multiplex PCR; TCRdb keeps in-frame clones, though not all of them. The repertoire consists of under 200,000 clones, with roughly 79% occurring once and the leading ten covering 7.4%. Germline CDR1 is SGDLS and CDR2 is YYNGEE. With 4 bases removed from V and 0 bases from J, the gap between germline ends came to 13 bases. The length of the CDR3 is 15 residues. Concerning this clone itself: The target antigen is unknown.

The sequence was obtained from a male donor in good health and CMV-seropositive. Sequencing input: PBMCs. The chain links TRBV9 to TRBJ1-2; D might be TRBD1 (5 bases). The CDR3 protein is CASSTTGNPNYGYTF. The CDR3 nucleotides are TGTGCCAGCAGCACAACAGGCAACCCTAACTATGGCTACACCTTC. The complete variable domain, with remaining parts taken from reference TRBV9 and TRBJ1-2, reads DSGVTQTPKHLITATGQRVTLRCSPRSGDLSVYWYQQSLDQGLQFLIQYYNGEERAKGNILERFSAQQFPDLHSELNLSSLELGDSALYFCASSTTGNPNYGYTFGSGTRLTVV.